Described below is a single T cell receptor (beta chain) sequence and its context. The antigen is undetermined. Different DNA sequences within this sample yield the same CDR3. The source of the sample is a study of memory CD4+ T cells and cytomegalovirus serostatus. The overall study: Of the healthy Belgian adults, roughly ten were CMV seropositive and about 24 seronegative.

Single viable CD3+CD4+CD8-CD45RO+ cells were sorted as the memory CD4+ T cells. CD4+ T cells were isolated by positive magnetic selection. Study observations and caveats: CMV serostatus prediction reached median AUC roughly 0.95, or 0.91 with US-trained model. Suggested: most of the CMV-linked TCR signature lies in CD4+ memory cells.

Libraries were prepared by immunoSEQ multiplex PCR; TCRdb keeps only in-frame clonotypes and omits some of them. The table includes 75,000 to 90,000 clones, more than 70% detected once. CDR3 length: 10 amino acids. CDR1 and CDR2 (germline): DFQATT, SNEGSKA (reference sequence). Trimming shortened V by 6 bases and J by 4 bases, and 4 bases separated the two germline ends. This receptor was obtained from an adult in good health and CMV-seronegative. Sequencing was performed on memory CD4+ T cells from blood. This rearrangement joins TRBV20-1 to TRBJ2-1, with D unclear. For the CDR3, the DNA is TGCAGTGCCCTGTACAATGAGCAGTTCTTC. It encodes CSALYNEQFF.